The 27 T cell receptor beta chains below come from one sample, sequenced in a study of T cells in Graves' hyperthyroidism and ophthalmopathy. Amplification targeted TCR beta CDR3 regions from RNA transcripts. The TCR CDR3 first-round RT-PCR relied on the HTBI primer set. TCRdb itself ran the multiplex PCR reads through MiXCR, one entry per CDR3 protein. Of over 700,000 distinct CDR3 sequences listed, over 35% are singletons. The specimen sequenced was blood. Every receptor here comes from a woman aged 35 to 49 with Graves' hyperthyroidism.

This clonotype was recorded at least ten times. The J gene is TRBJ2-2, the V gene TRBV10-3; D is unresolved. V lost 1 base, J lost 2 bases, and 2 bases lay in between. CDR1 is ENHRY and CDR2 is SYGVKD in the germline V gene. This CDR3 is 13 amino acids long. Written as DNA, the CDR3 is TGTGCCATCAGTGAGTTTAACACCGGGGAGCTGTTTTTT. It yields the protein CAISEFNTGELFF.

V is TRBV6-2 or TRBV6-3 and J is TRBJ1-5; 9 nucleotides match TRBD1. This CDR3 is built from 13 residues. Germline CDR1 MNHEY, CDR2 SVGEGT. After removal of 8 bases from V and 6 bases from J, the junction contained 5 bases not matched to a gene. The CDR3 reads CASHRGRRQPQHF. In DNA, the CDR3 is TGTGCCAGCCACAGGGGGCGCCGTCAGCCCCAGCATTTT.

The chain combines TRBV7-8 with TRBJ2-5; D ambiguous. V shed 7 bases and J shed 1 base, with 13 bases lying between them. The germline CDR1 and CDR2 sequences are SGHVS and FQNEAQ. The CDR3 has 14 residues. The CDR3 DNA reads as TGTGCCAGCAAGCCTTTGGCGGTCCAAGAGACCCAGTACTTC. Translated: CASKPLAVQETQYF.

This chain joins TRBV6-5 and TRBJ2-7; 8 nucleotides align to TRBD2. V shed 9 bases and J 2 bases; nucleotides not matched to a gene: 9. Germline loops: CDR1 MNHEY, CDR2 SVGAGI. This CDR3 is 14 amino acids long. CDR3 in DNA: TGTGCCAGTACAATGAGGCGGGAGGCCTACGAGCAGTACTTC. Protein sequence: CASTMRREAYEQYF.

The chain employs TRBV24-1 and TRBJ2-5; 10 nucleotides align to TRBD1. Germline V CDR1 and CDR2: KGHDR, SFDVKD. Losses at the gene ends were 3 bases for V and 5 bases for J; bases not matched to a gene: 8. The CDR3 runs 16 residues. The CDR3 nucleotides are TGTGCCACCAGTGATCCGGGACAGGGGAACTCGGAGACCCAGTACTTC. As protein: CATSDPGQGNSETQYF.

The chain joins TRBV10-3 to TRBJ1-1; D is ambiguous. Germline CDR1 and CDR2: ENHRY and SYGVKD. With 8 bases removed from V and 1 base from J, the gap between germline ends came to 11 bases. The CDR3 is 13 amino acids. This CDR3 reads CAILRGPNTEAFF. Here the CDR3 DNA reads TGTGCCATCTTGAGAGGGCCGAACACTGAAGCTTTCTTT.

J is TRBJ1-1 and V is TRBV6-2 or TRBV6-3; 7 bases match TRBD1. Trimming at V came to 0 bases and at J to 6 bases, leaving 1 base not matched to a gene. This CDR3 is 13 amino acids long. Germline lookup yields CDR1 MNHEY and CDR2 SVGEGT. CDR3 sequence reads: CASSYSQGAEAFF. In DNA, the CDR3 is TGTGCCAGCAGTTACTCGCAGGGGGCTGAAGCTTTCTTT.

This clonotype has at least ten counts. The J gene is TRBJ1-5, the V gene TRBV10-3; D not certain. Trimming removed 4 bases from V and 8 bases from J, with 15 bases in between. This CDR3 is 14 amino acids long. The germline gives CDR1 ENHRY, CDR2 SYGVKD. CDR3: CAISAGVAGEPQHF. Here the CDR3 DNA reads TGTGCCATCAGTGCCGGGGTGGCAGGAGAGCCCCAGCATTTT.

About this clonotype itself: One junction end does not reproduce the germline sequence, and a read error may be involved. Here the CDR3 reads CSARDQHSGPPNSGYTF. The CDR3 DNA reads TGCAGTGCTAGAGATCAACACTCCGGGCCACCTAACTCTGGCTACACCTTC. The chain has TRBV20-1 and TRBJ1-2, with D hard to call. CDR3 length: 17 amino acids. Germline V gene data show CDR1 as DFQATT and CDR2 as SNEGSKA (reference sequence).

As concerns this clonotype: Lacking the conserved final phenylalanine or tryptophan, this CDR3 likely reflects a read error. This chain links TRBV2 with TRBJ1-2; D ambiguous. This CDR3 spans 15 amino acids. The germline gives CDR1 SNHLY, CDR2 FYNNEI. The DNA for the CDR3 is TGTGCCAGCAGTAAAGCGCTTCCAGCTAACTATGGCTACACCATC. The encoded protein is CASSKALPANYGYTI.

V is TRBV10-3 and J is TRBJ2-2; D remains unclear. The CDR3 totals 11 residues. Trimming removed 5 bases from V and 8 bases from J, with 6 bases in between. Germline CDR1 ENHRY, CDR2 SYGVKD. The CDR3: CAISIRGELFF. Written as DNA, the CDR3 is TGTGCCATCAGTATCAGGGGGGAGCTGTTTTTT.

This clonotype was seen at least ten times. The chain couples TRBV24-1 to TRBJ1-1; the D is unclear. With 1 base removed from V and 6 bases from J, the gap between germline ends came to 8 bases. Germline CDR1 and CDR2: KGHDR and SFDVKD. The CDR3 sequence is 13 residues long. CDR3 sequence: CATSDFEFAEAFF. Here the CDR3 DNA reads TGTGCCACCAGTGATTTCGAGTTCGCTGAAGCTTTCTTT.

This clonotype has a count of ten or more. V usage is TRBV7-3 and J usage is TRBJ1-2; 9 nucleotides line up with TRBD1. The V gene end was trimmed by 5 bases and the J gene end by 3 bases; junction bases not matched to a gene: 10. CDR3 length equals 16 residues. CDR1 is SGHTA and CDR2 is FQGTGA in the germline V gene. The CDR3 coding sequence is TGTGCCAGCAGCGCCGCGCACAGGGGGCGGGACTATGGCTACACCTTC. It is translated as CASSAAHRGRDYGYTF.

As concerns this clonotype: This may be a read error: a much more frequent sequence differs by one nucleotide. This chain uses TRBV7-9 with TRBJ1-5; tentatively, D is TRBD1 (6 bases). CDR1 and CDR2 from the germline V gene are SEHNR and FQNEAQ (reference sequence). The CDR3 is made up of 17 amino acids. The V end was cut by 0 bases, the J end by 5 bases, with 17 bases between. DNA for the CDR3: TGTGCCAGCAGCTTAGCCGGTGCCGGGACACGGGATCAGCCCCAGCATTTT. Protein sequence: CASSLAGAGTRDQPQHF.

The sample holds a few counts of this clonotype. CDR3 in amino acids: CASSADGRLNTEAFF. Here the CDR3 DNA reads TGTGCCAGCAGTGCTGACGGAAGATTGAACACTGAAGCTTTCTTT. This sequence joins TRBV12-3 or TRBV12-4 and TRBJ1-1, with D uncertain. CDR3 length: 15 residues. V shed 5 bases and J shed 0 bases, with 13 bases lying between them.

This clonotype has a count of ten or more. The V call is TRBV7-8, the J call TRBJ1-3; 7 bases match TRBD1. Per germline, CDR1 SGHVS and CDR2 FQNEAQ. The CDR3 extends over 14 amino acids. J gave up 6 bases and V 5 bases, and 7 bases lay outside the gene matches. The chain's CDR3 is CASSGRDSLNTIYF. DNA of the CDR3: TGTGCCAGCAGCGGAAGGGACAGTCTAAACACCATATATTTT.

This clonotype was seen only a few times. This chain links TRBV13 with TRBJ1-2, with D hard to call. Germline-derived CDR1 and CDR2 are PRHDT and FYEKMQ (reference sequence). CDR3 length: 12 residues. Deletions cut 0 bases from V and 8 bases from J, with 7 bases between. The CDR3 DNA sequence: TGTGCCAGCAGCTTAGGGCCTGGCGGCTACACCTTC. Translated, it gives CASSLGPGGYTF.

This chain connects TRBV9 to TRBJ2-6; 9 nucleotides align to TRBD1. V shed 1 base, J shed 1 base, and the junction held 3 bases outside the gene matches. This CDR3 spans 17 amino acids. Germline CDR1 SGDLS, CDR2 YYNGEE. The CDR3 DNA reads TGTGCCAGCAGCGTATGGGACAGGGTATCTGGGGCCAACGTCCTGACTTTC. Translation: CASSVWDRVSGANVLTF.

This clonotype was recorded only once. A much more abundant neighbour one base away suggests this may be a read error. The conserved phenylalanine or tryptophan is not found at the CDR3 terminus, so this likely reflects a read error. The V and J genes are TRBV12-3 or TRBV12-4 and TRBJ1-1, with D possibly TRBD1 on 6 matching bases. The CDR3 runs to 13 residues. Trimming left V 5 bases short and J 11 bases short, with 18 bases between. The CDR3 DNA sequence: TGTGCCAGCAGTGGGACATCGACGGCGGAGGCTTTCTCT. Amino acids: CASSGTSTAEAFS.

J is TRBJ2-5 and V is TRBV20-1; 7 nucleotides align to TRBD1. There are 12 residues in the CDR3. V was clipped by 7 bases and J by 1 base; unmatched bases: 3. The germline V gene encodes CDR1 DFQATT and CDR2 SNEGSKA (reference sequence). The CDR3 DNA reads TGCAGTGAGGGGACAGTCCAAGAGACCCAGTACTTC. As protein: CSEGTVQETQYF.

In this sample, this clonotype turned up a few times. V gene TRBV7-2 combines with J gene TRBJ2-3; 9 bases agree with TRBD2. Per the germline V gene, CDR1 is SGHTA and CDR2 is FQGNSA. This CDR3 region has 16 residues. V gave up 3 bases and J gave up 1 base; unmatched junction bases: 5. DNA for the CDR3: TGTGCCAGCAGCTTCGGGACTAGCAGTCGCACAGATACGCAGTATTTT. Its translation: CASSFGTSSRTDTQYF.

The rearrangement uses TRBV7-2 and TRBJ2-7, with 16 positions matching TRBD2. Germline CDR1 SGHTA, CDR2 FQGNSA. Trimming removed 5 bases from V and 5 bases from J; junction bases left unmatched: 6. CDR3 length equals 16 residues. For the CDR3, the DNA is TGTGCCAGCAGCCCCGGGACTAGCGGGGGGGCCCACGAGCAGTACTTC. Protein sequence: CASSPGTSGGAHEQYF.

With respect to this clonotype: This sequence may be a read error, since a much larger clone differs from it by one base. V is TRBV5-1 and J is TRBJ2-5; 8 bases map to TRBD2. The CDR3 length is 16 residues. CDR1 is SGHRS and CDR2 is YFSETQ in the germline V gene. The CDR3 DNA reads as TGTGCCAGCAGCTACCCAGGGCCAGCGGGAGCAGAGACCCAGTACTTC. This translates into CASSYPGPAGAETQYF.

This clonotype was seen at least ten times. This chain joins TRBV20-1 and TRBJ1-1; possibly TRBD1 for D (6 bases). Germline V gives CDR1 DFQATT, CDR2 SNEGSKA (reference sequence). The CDR3 runs to 14 residues. Trimming removed 6 bases from V and 5 bases from J, with 19 bases in between. CDR3 loop: CSATASGARTEAFF. The CDR3 DNA sequence: TGCAGTGCCACTGCATCAGGGGCTCGGACTGAAGCTTTCTTT.

This clonotype was seen at least ten times. V and J are TRBV12-3 or TRBV12-4 and TRBJ1-1; tentative D call: TRBD1 (6 bases). The V end lost 3 bases, the J end lost 4 bases, and 18 bases lay between the germline ends. The CDR3 covers 16 residues. For the CDR3, the DNA is TGTGCCAGCAGTTTCGCAGGGGTTGTGTTGAGCACTGAAGCTTTCTTT. It is translated as CASSFAGVVLSTEAFF.

This clonotype occurred a few times. The chain couples TRBV6-5 to TRBJ2-2; no clear D gene. CDR3 size: 13 residues. The V end was cut by 8 bases, the J end by 5 bases, with 12 bases between. CDR1 and CDR2 (germline): MNHEY, SVGAGI. CDR3 nucleotides: TGTGCCAGCTGCAAGGGTTGGACCGGGGAGCTGTTTTTT. Protein product: CASCKGWTGELFF.

This chain uses TRBV7-3 with TRBJ1-1, with 8 bases aligning to TRBD1. The V and J ends lost 6 bases and 1 base, in that order; junction bases with no gene match: 7. Per the germline V gene, CDR1 is SGHTA and CDR2 is FQGTGA. The CDR3 is made up of 15 amino acids. The CDR3 region is CASSPDRVGNTEAFF. The CDR3 DNA follows: TGTGCCAGCAGTCCGGACAGGGTGGGGAACACTGAAGCTTTCTTT.